The present TCR beta chain was sequenced within a study of blood T cell repertoires in COVID-19 (dated by TCRdb to 2019 to 2021). For the wider study: Samples from collaborators originated in the United States, Italy and Spain and spanned both the acute and convalescent phases of COVID-19. The dataset comprised deeply sampled blood TCRbeta repertoires from subjects exposed to, actively infected with, or recovered from COVID-19. The prospective study material was composed of cDNA or gDNA derived from T cells, B-cell-depleted T cells, or PBMCs. The samples were drawn from the first 160 participants of the ongoing ImmuneRACE study and from about 1,200 subjects provided by 6 global collaborators. The repertoires were released in a freely available public database meant as a resource for research on the immune response to SARS-CoV-2. HLA class I and class II types, where available, came from metadata supplied by the sample provider rather than from assay-based typing. Sample metadata almost always included a de-identified subject ID, COVID-19 status, age in years and sex.

About this clone itself: This receptor's antigen is unknown. No clone much larger than this one lies a single base away; base qualities are absent.

Participants in the prospective study were aged about 18 to 100 years, lived in under 30 United States geographic areas, and enrolled through a virtual design. In the prospective study, cohorts were assigned on the basis of participant-reported clinical history obtained from a screening survey and a study questionnaire. Each participant in the prospective study had whole blood, serum and a nasopharyngeal or oropharyngeal swab collected by mobile phlebotomists. Participants in the prospective study had the option to provide additional blood draws and questionnaires over a roughly 2-month period. Blood samples from the prospective study were shipped frozen or at room temperature prior to DNA extraction. Taken from the germline V gene (reference sequence), the CDR1 and CDR2 loops are LNHDA and SQIVND. Trimming takes 0 bases from V and 1 base from J, and the germline ends sit 15 bases apart. The CDR3 contains 18 residues, cysteine and phenylalanine counted. Only the CDR3 DNA is retained, 54 bases long and in frame from the first base.

General findings and caveats noted by the study authors: Clinical and demographic metadata were provided uncurated, with the amount varying by source and participant.

TCRbeta CDR3 regions were amplified from genomic DNA using the immunoSEQ Assay, a bias-controlled multiplex PCR. In the source study's methods: Within the assay, amplification of reference gene primers was used to estimate how many nucleated cells each sample contained. To quantify the absolute abundance of each unique TCRbeta CDR3 rearrangement, sequence reads were collapsed and filtered. For each sample, productive Simpson clonality was calculated as the square root of Simpson's diversity index over productive rearrangements. The source is immuneACCESS, and TCRdb retained only in-frame sequences with V and J called. Part of the clones is not carried over; for the studies checked, unresolved V genes explain less than half of this, and the remainder is unexplained. From that table come the V and J calls and clone size; the DNA was used to work out D and trimming. Present in this sample are approximately 210,000 clones, around 81% of which were seen just once. The ten top clones hold roughly 4.3% of the sample.

The sequence came from a man aged 25-45 years with acute COVID-19. Input material: PBMCs or T cells enriched from blood (not recorded which). The rearrangement combines TRBV19 with TRBJ2-2; the best D guess is TRBD2, with 7 bases matching. At the DNA level, the sequence is TGTGCCAGTAGTATAGATCTAAGGGGGGGCTGGAACACCGGGGAGCTGTTTTTT. This yields the protein CASSIDLRGGWNTGELFF.